This T cell receptor beta chain was profiled in a study of control samples from healthy donors and cancer patients. This CDR3 region has 14 residues. Trimming took off 2 bases at V and 7 bases at J, with 11 bases between the two ends. CDR1 is KGHDR, CDR2 SFDVKD, per germline. Some clones are missing from TCRdb's copy, which holds only in-frame ones; the method was immunoSEQ multiplex PCR. The table has about 180,000 clones, 91% seen once; the top ten hold roughly 2%. V is TRBV24-1 and J is TRBJ2-1, with a possible D match to TRBD1 (6 bases). Sequenced input: blood. This TCR derives from a woman aged 40 to 49 in good health. In DNA form, the CDR3 reads TGTGCCACCAGTGATTCCCGAGGGGGAAATGAGCAGTTCTTC. This gives the protein CATSDSRGGNEQFF.